This T cell receptor beta chain is from a study of CD8 T cells in Susac syndrome. Random hexamers were used to reverse transcribe 0.5 to 1 ug of RNA. Each CDR3 protein is one row after TCRdb ran MiXCR on the immunoSEQ multiplex PCR reads. The sample has fewer than 350,000 distinct CDR3 sequences, around 90% seen once. In its sample, this clonotype was seen once. This sequence was found in a human donor with multiple sclerosis. The specimen was CD4+ T cells from PBMCs.

CDR3: CASSPGVPSTNEKLFF. The CDR3 DNA follows: TGTGCCAGCTCACCAGGGGTTCCCTCAACTAATGAAAAACTGTTTTTT. The J gene is TRBJ1-4, the V gene TRBV18, with unresolved D. Trimming took 2 bases from V and 0 from J, leaving 10 bases between them. Germline V CDR1 and CDR2: KGHSH, LQKENI. CDR3 length: 16 residues. Full variable domain (remainder filled in from reference TRBV18 and TRBJ1-4): NAGVMQNPRHLVRRRGQEARLRCSPMKGHSHVYWYRQLPEEGLKFMVYLQKENIIDESGMPKERFSAEFPKEGPSILRIQQVVRGDSAAYFCASSPGVPSTNEKLFFGSGTQLSVL.